The 10 T cell receptor beta chains below come from one sample, sequenced in a study of T-cell reconstitution after alpha-beta-depleted transplantation in children. As it was prepared, the TCRbeta library received unique molecular identifiers. TCRdb used MiXCR to reprocess the PCR reads, holding one entry per CDR3 protein. The table shows about 640,000 distinct CDR3 sequences, with around 17% occurring only once. The specimen comprised PBMCs from the stem cell graft donor, sampled from the stem cell graft. The receptors originated from a human donor who donated a stem cell graft to a child with acute myeloid leukemia.

The table lists this clonotype with a few counts. The chain carries TRBV12-3 or TRBV12-4 and TRBJ1-6; maybe TRBD1 (5 bases). The V end lost 6 bases, the J end lost 9 bases, and 15 bases lay between the germline ends. CDR3 length equals 14 residues. CDR3 loop: CASRWTTGGSPLHF. CDR3 DNA sequence: TGTGCCAGCAGATGGACCACGGGGGGTTCACCCCTCCACTTT.

This clonotype was seen ten or more times. The chain uses TRBV7-2 and TRBJ2-7; 7 nucleotides align to TRBD2. The CDR3 consists of 14 residues. Germline CDR1 is SGHTA and CDR2 is FQGNSA. V shed 2 bases and J 6 bases; nucleotides not matched to a gene: 7. The CDR3 DNA reads as TGTGCCAGCAGCTTACGGGGGGTTCGTAGCGAGCAGTACTTC. Its translation is CASSLRGVRSEQYF.

This clonotype was seen many times. V is TRBV5-5 and J is TRBJ1-1; D is ambiguous. V was cut by 3 bases and J by 4 bases, with 13 bases left in between. Germline assignment: CDR1 SGHKS and CDR2 YYEKEE (reference sequence). CDR3 size: 14 residues. CDR3 loop: CASSSRMGSTEAFF. CDR3 bases: TGTGCCAGCAGCTCCCGGATGGGGTCCACTGAAGCTTTCTTT.

This clonotype has at least ten counts. The chain recombines TRBV29-1 with TRBJ1-1; 9 positions match TRBD1. The CDR3 covers 13 residues. Trimming removed 6 bases from V and 2 bases from J; junction bases left unmatched: 4. CDR1 and CDR2 from the germline V gene are SQVTM and ANQGSEA. As DNA, the CDR3 is TGCAGCGTGAAGGGACAGGGAAACACTGAAGCTTTCTTT. This encodes CSVKGQGNTEAFF.

The chain couples TRBV20-1 to TRBJ2-3; TRBD1 matches 9 bases. CDR3 length equals 17 residues. J gave up 2 bases and V 1 base, and 10 bases lay outside the gene matches. The germline V gene has CDR1 DFQATT and CDR2 SNEGSKA (reference sequence). The CDR3 DNA sequence: TGCAGTGCTAGAGGGGTGGCACAGGGGGCGACCACAGATACGCAGTATTTT. Its translation is CSARGVAQGATTDTQYF.

This clonotype was seen at least ten times. The chain is built from TRBV5-1 and TRBJ2-2; D not certain. The germline gives CDR1 SGHRS, CDR2 YFSETQ. This CDR3 is 11 amino acids long. The germline V and J ends were trimmed by 0 bases and 10 bases, with 4 bases remaining between them. The chain's CDR3 is CASSLEVELFF. The CDR3 DNA follows: TGCGCCAGCAGCTTGGAGGTGGAGCTGTTTTTT.

This rearrangement joins TRBV12-3 or TRBV12-4 to TRBJ2-1; D call uncertain. Deletions cut 2 bases from V and 6 bases from J, with 11 bases between. The CDR3 has 14 amino acids. CDR3 residues: CASSLTRTSNEQFF. CDR3 sequence (DNA): TGTGCCAGCAGTTTAACGCGAACTTCCAATGAGCAGTTCTTC.

Remarks on this clonotype: At one boundary the junction diverges from the germline segment, which might be a read error. The CDR3 here is CCARVGGARVAKNIQYF. The DNA of the CDR3 is TGCTGTGCTAGAGTCGGGGGGGCGCGGGTAGCCAAAAACATTCAGTACTTC. The chain joins TRBV20-1 to TRBJ2-4, with TRBD2 matching 8 bases. CDR3 length equals 17 residues. Germline CDR1 reads DFQATT; CDR2 reads SNEGSKA (reference sequence).

This clonotype has ten or more counts. The chain carries TRBV20-1 and TRBJ2-5, with 8 bases identical to TRBD2. Per germline, CDR1 DFQATT and CDR2 SNEGSKA (reference sequence). After removal of 3 bases from V and 5 bases from J, the junction contained 14 bases not matched to a gene. The CDR3 has 16 amino acids. The CDR3 is CSASSFPGLGTETQYF. The CDR3 DNA sequence: TGCAGTGCTAGCAGCTTTCCGGGACTAGGGACTGAGACCCAGTACTTC.

The sample holds many counts of this clonotype. The chain combines TRBV20-1 with TRBJ1-1, with TRBD1 matching 7 bases. The J segment lost 6 bases and the V segment lost 4 bases, leaving 14 bases of the junction unmatched. The length of the CDR3 is 15 residues. Germline loops: CDR1 DFQATT, CDR2 SNEGSKA (reference sequence). CDR3 sequence (DNA): TGCAGTGCTACCGGGACAGATCCTCTAAGCGCTGAAGCTTTCTTT. It specifies CSATGTDPLSAEAFF.